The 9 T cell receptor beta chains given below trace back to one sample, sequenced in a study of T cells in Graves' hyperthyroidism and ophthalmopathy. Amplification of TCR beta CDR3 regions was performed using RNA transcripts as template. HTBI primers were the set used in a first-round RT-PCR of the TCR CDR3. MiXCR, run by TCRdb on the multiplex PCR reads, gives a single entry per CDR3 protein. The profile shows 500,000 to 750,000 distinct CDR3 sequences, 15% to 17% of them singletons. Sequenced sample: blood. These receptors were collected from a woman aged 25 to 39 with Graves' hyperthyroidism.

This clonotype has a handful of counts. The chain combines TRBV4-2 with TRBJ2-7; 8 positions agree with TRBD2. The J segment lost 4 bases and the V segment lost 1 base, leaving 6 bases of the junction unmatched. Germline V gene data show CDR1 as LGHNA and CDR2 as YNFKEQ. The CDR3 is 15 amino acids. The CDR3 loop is CASSQGLATTYEQYF. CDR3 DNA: TGTGCCAGCAGCCAAGGACTAGCGACCACTTACGAGCAGTACTTC.

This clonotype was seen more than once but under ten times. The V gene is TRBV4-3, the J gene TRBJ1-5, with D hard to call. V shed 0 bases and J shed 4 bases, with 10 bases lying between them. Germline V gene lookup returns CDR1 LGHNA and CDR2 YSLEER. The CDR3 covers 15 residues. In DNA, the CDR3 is TGCGCCAGCAGCCAAGATCAAGGTACTAATCAGCCCCAGCATTTT. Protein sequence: CASSQDQGTNQPQHF.

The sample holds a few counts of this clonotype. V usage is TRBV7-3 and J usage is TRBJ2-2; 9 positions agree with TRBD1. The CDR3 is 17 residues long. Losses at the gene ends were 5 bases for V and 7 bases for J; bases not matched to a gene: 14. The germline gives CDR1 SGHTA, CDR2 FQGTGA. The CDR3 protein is CASSLLPGTGRDGELFF. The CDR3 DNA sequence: TGTGCCAGCAGCCTCCTTCCCGGGACAGGGAGGGACGGGGAGCTGTTTTTT.

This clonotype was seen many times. This CDR3 reads CASSQTSNEQYF. In DNA, the CDR3 is TGCGCCAGCAGCCAGACTAGTAACGAGCAGTACTTC. The chain joins TRBV4-1 to TRBJ2-7, with D perhaps TRBD2 (6 bases). CDR3 size: 12 residues. CDR1 is MGHRA, CDR2 YSYEKL, per germline. V gave up 3 bases and J gave up 5 bases, with 8 bases separating them.

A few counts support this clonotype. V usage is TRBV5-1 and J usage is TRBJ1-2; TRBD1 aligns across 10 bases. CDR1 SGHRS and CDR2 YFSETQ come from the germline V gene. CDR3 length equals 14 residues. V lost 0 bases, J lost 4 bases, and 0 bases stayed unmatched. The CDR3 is CASSLGDRGYGYTF. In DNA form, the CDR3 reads TGCGCCAGCAGCTTGGGGGACAGGGGCTATGGCTACACCTTC.

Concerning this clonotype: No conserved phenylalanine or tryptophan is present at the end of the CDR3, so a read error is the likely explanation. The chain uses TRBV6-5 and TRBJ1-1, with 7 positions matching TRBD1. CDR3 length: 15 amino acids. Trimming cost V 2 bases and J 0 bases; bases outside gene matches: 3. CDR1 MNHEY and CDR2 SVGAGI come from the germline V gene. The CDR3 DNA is TGTGCCAGCAGTTACACCGACAGGGTGAACACTGAAGCTTTCCTT. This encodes CASSYTDRVNTEAFL.

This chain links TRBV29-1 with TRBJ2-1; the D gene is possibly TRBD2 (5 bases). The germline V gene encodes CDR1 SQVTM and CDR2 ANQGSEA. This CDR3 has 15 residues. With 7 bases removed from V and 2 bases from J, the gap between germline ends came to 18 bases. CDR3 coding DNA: TGCAGCGCCCTCCCGGGAATAGTGCCCTACAATGAGCAGTTCTTC. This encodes CSALPGIVPYNEQFF.

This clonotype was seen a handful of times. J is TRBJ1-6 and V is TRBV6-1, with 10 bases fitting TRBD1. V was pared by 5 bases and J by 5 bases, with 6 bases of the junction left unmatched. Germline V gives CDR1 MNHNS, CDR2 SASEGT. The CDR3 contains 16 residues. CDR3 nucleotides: TGTGCCAGCAGTCAGCGGGACAGGGGTAATAATTCACCCCTCCACTTT. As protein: CASSQRDRGNNSPLHF.

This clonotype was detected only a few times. The CDR3 DNA reads as TGTGCCTGGAGGGGTCATAGACTAGCGGGAGACGAGCAGTACTTC. Its protein is CAWRGHRLAGDEQYF. The chain joins TRBV30 to TRBJ2-7, with 12 bases aligning to TRBD2. The CDR3 has 15 residues. Germline V gene data show CDR1 as GTSNPN and CDR2 as SVGIG (reference sequence). V lost 3 bases to trimming and J lost 5 bases; unmatched junction nucleotides: 8.